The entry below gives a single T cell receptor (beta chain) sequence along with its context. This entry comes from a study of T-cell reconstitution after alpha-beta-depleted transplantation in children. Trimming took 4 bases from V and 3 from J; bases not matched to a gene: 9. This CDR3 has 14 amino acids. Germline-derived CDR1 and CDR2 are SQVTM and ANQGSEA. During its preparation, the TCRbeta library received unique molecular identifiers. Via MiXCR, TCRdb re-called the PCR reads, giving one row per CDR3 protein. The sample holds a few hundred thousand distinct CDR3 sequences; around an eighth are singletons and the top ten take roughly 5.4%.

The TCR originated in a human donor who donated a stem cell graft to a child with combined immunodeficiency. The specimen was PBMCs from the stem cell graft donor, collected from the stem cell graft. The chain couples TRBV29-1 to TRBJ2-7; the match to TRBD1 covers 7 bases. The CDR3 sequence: CSVAVRQGVYEQYF. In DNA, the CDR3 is TGCAGCGTTGCAGTCCGACAGGGCGTCTACGAGCAGTACTTC.